The 26 T cell receptor beta chains listed next were all sequenced from one sample in a study of T cell responses to AZD1222 COVID-19 vaccine. TCRdb's table, derived via immunoSEQ multiplex PCR, lists solely in-frame clones and lacks some. The data hold approximately 84,000 clones, with over 75% observed a single time. The sample here was peripheral blood, taken 28 days after the second AZD1222 dose. The receptor source for this set is an adult who received the AZD1222 COVID-19 vaccine.

V and J are TRBV7-9 and TRBJ1-1; a possible D gene is TRBD1 (5 bases). The germline V gene has CDR1 SEHNR and CDR2 FQNEAQ (reference sequence). V lost 0 bases to trimming and J lost 9 bases, with 14 bases between them. This CDR3 contains 14 residues. CDR3 loop: CASSLAIAGSKAFF. The CDR3 DNA reads as TGTGCCAGCAGCTTAGCCATCGCAGGGAGCAAAGCTTTCTTT.

The chain recombines TRBV11-3 with TRBJ1-4, with D possibly matching TRBD1 (5 bases). CDR1 is SGHNT and CDR2 is YENEEA in the germline V gene. Deletions cut 5 bases from V and 4 bases from J, with 23 bases between. This CDR3 region has 18 residues. The CDR3 DNA reads as TGTGCCAGCAGCCCGGGGCCCCGTGCTGGCGAGGGTAATGAAAAACTGTTTTTT. As protein: CASSPGPRAGEGNEKLFF.

This chain links TRBV27 with TRBJ2-5; D not resolved. Germline V gene data show CDR1 as MNHEY and CDR2 as SMNVEV (reference sequence). V was trimmed by 3 bases and J by 5 bases, leaving 10 bases between them. The CDR3 spans 13 residues. In DNA form, the CDR3 reads TGTGCCAGCAGTTTGTGGTCCGGGGAGACCCAGTACTTC. Translation: CASSLWSGETQYF.

The chain recombines TRBV3-1 (or the pseudogene TRBV3-2) with TRBJ1-5; 8 bases agree with TRBD1. CDR1 and CDR2 from the germline V gene are LGHDT and YNNKEL (reference sequence). The length of the CDR3 is 17 residues. Trimming took 2 bases from V and 0 from J; bases not matched to a gene: 6. CDR3 sequence reads: CASSQRRQGTSNQPQHF. CDR3 nucleotides: TGTGCCAGCAGCCAAAGGCGACAGGGGACTAGCAATCAGCCCCAGCATTTT.

The rearrangement joins TRBV6-4 to TRBJ2-4, with a possible D match to TRBD1 (5 bases). The CDR3 consists of 17 residues. Trimming took off 8 bases at V and 0 bases at J, with 20 bases between the two ends. Germline V gene data show CDR1 as MRHNA and CDR2 as SNTAGT. CDR3 bases: TGTGCCAGCCCAGTTTCCCCCGGACACATAGCCAAAAACATTCAGTACTTC. Its protein is CASPVSPGHIAKNIQYF.

The chain couples TRBV6-5 to TRBJ2-7, with TRBD1 as a possible D gene (6 bases). V shed 0 bases and J shed 2 bases, with 8 bases lying between them. Germline CDR1 reads MNHEY; CDR2 reads SVGAGI. This CDR3 contains 14 residues. The CDR3 bases are TGTGCCAGCAGTTACTCGGGACACCCCTACGAGCAGTACTTC. It translates to CASSYSGHPYEQYF.

The count of this clone is one. The CDR3 DNA follows: TGTGCCAGCAGGGGACCCACGAACACCGGGGAGCTGTTTTTT. This encodes CASRGPTNTGELFF. The genes are TRBV9 and TRBJ2-2; either TRBD1 or TRBD2 may supply D (5 bases each). Per the germline V gene, CDR1 is SGDLS and CDR2 is YYNGEE. V lost 5 bases and J 0 bases, leaving 8 bases between the germline ends. The CDR3 is 14 residues long.

This chain links TRBV6-1 with TRBJ1-1; D is ambiguous. Germline V gene sequence: CDR1 MNHNS, CDR2 SASEGT. Trimming pared 0 bases from V and 1 base from J, leaving 12 bases between. CDR3 length: 16 residues. In DNA, the CDR3 is TGTGCCAGCAGTGAAGCGAGGAGGGATTCGAACACTGAAGCTTTCTTT. This translates into CASSEARRDSNTEAFF.

The table lists this clone with a few counts. The CDR3 region is CASSSWVTGFSGYGYTF. DNA of the CDR3: TGTGCCAGCAGCTCTTGGGTTACAGGTTTCTCGGGCTATGGCTACACCTTC. The genes are TRBV7-9 and TRBJ1-2; D might be TRBD1 (5 bases). The CDR3 loop spans 17 amino acids. Germline V CDR1 and CDR2: SEHNR, FQNEAQ (reference sequence). Trimming stripped 4 bases from V and 4 bases from J, with 22 bases between.

CDR3 sequence (DNA): TGTGCCAGTAGTATCGGGGGGCCCGCCCCTGAGCAGTTCTTC. Translating gives CASSIGGPAPEQFF. V is TRBV19 and J is TRBJ2-1, with D perhaps TRBD2 (7 bases). Trimming shortened V by 3 bases and J by 9 bases, and 15 bases separated the two germline ends. The CDR3 spans 14 residues. CDR1 is LNHDA and CDR2 is SQIVND in the germline V gene (reference sequence).

J is TRBJ2-1 and V is TRBV2; TRBD2 aligns across 9 bases. Trimming removed 3 bases from V and 7 bases from J; junction bases left unmatched: 7. The CDR3 contains 15 residues. Per germline, CDR1 SNHLY and CDR2 FYNNEI. DNA for the CDR3: TGTGCCAGCAGTGACTGGGCTAGCGGGGAGAATGAGCAGTTCTTC. Translated, it gives CASSDWASGENEQFF.

V gene TRBV7-2 combines with J gene TRBJ2-1; 13 bases line up with TRBD2. The CDR3 consists of 15 residues. The junction had 6 bases not matched to a gene; V was cut back by 6 bases and J by 7 bases. Germline-derived CDR1 and CDR2 are SGHTA and FQGNSA. CDR3 in DNA: TGTGCCAGCAGTCCGACTAGCGGGGGGTGGAATGAGCAGTTCTTC. This codes for CASSPTSGGWNEQFF.

V usage is TRBV2 and J usage is TRBJ2-5; perhaps TRBD1 as D (7 bases). V was clipped by 7 bases and J by 2 bases, with 14 bases between them. The length of the CDR3 is 14 residues. Germline CDR1 reads SNHLY; CDR2 reads FYNNEI. CDR3 loop: CASNRRDSQETQYF. In DNA, the CDR3 is TGTGCCAGCAATAGGCGGGACAGTCAAGAGACCCAGTACTTC.

The J gene is TRBJ2-5, the V gene TRBV10-3; TRBD2 matches at 11 bases. V dropped 5 bases and J dropped 3; count of bases not matched to a gene: 5. In germline, CDR1 is ENHRY, CDR2 SYGVKD. The CDR3 extends over 15 amino acids. CDR3 bases: TGTGCCATCAGTCCCGGGACTAGCGGAGAAGAGACCCAGTACTTC. Its protein is CAISPGTSGEETQYF.

The chain joins TRBV4-2 to TRBJ2-7; unclear D gene. This CDR3 region has 13 residues. The V gene's germline CDR1 is LGHNA and CDR2 YNFKEQ. Trimming cost V 4 bases and J 5 bases, with 12 bases left between them. The chain's CDR3 is CASSRNYGNEQYF. The CDR3 bases are TGTGCCAGCAGCCGGAATTATGGGAACGAGCAGTACTTC.

The V gene is TRBV28, the J gene TRBJ1-6; 7 positions agree with TRBD1. The length of the CDR3 is 16 residues. Unmatched junction bases numbered 10, after V lost 4 bases and J lost 7 bases. Germline values: CDR1 MDHEN, CDR2 SYDVKM. The CDR3 spells CASSSYWDRRNSPLHF. DNA for the CDR3: TGTGCCAGCAGTTCCTATTGGGACAGAAGAAATTCACCCCTCCACTTT.

Here the CDR3 reads CASSLFGGGTEAFF. The CDR3 DNA sequence: TGTGCCAGCAGCTTATTTGGGGGAGGTACTGAAGCTTTCTTT. The chain carries TRBV7-8 and TRBJ1-1, with D perhaps TRBD1 (5 bases). Germline CDR1 SGHVS, CDR2 FQNEAQ. Trimming pared 2 bases from V and 5 bases from J, leaving 12 bases between. The CDR3 has 14 residues.

This clone was observed once. Being one base from a much bigger clone, this may be a read error. The genes are TRBV6-5 and TRBJ1-1; D gene ambiguous. V lost 4 bases and J 1 base, leaving 4 bases between the germline ends. This CDR3 has 12 residues. Germline assignment: CDR1 MNHEY and CDR2 SVGAGI. Here the CDR3 reads CASSFANTEAFF. DNA for the CDR3: TGTGCCAGCAGTTTCGCGAACACTGAAGCTTTCTTT.

V usage is TRBV28 and J usage is TRBJ1-1; D gene uncertain. The CDR3 length is 16 residues. Germline-derived CDR1 and CDR2 are MDHEN and SYDVKM. Trimming removed 6 bases at V and 10 bases at J, with 27 bases between. CDR3 nucleotide sequence: TGTGCCAGCAGCACAAACGAATCTCCGGCCCCCCCGGCAGCTTTCTTT. This gives the protein CASSTNESPAPPAAFF.

The V gene is TRBV18, the J gene TRBJ1-6; possibly TRBD1 for D (5 bases). The CDR3 contains 16 residues. The V gene lost 4 bases and the J gene lost 0 bases, with 10 bases spanning the gap. Germline V gives CDR1 KGHSH, CDR2 LQKENI. The CDR3 protein is CASSRSGSSYNSPLHF. The CDR3, as DNA: TGTGCCAGCTCACGATCAGGGAGCTCCTATAATTCACCCCTCCACTTT.

V usage is TRBV20-1 and J usage is TRBJ1-1; D remains ambiguous. Trimming took off 3 bases at V and 8 bases at J, with 16 bases between the two ends. The CDR3 has 13 amino acids. Germline assignment: CDR1 DFQATT and CDR2 SNEGSKA (reference sequence). The CDR3: CSASGSWVPEAFF. CDR3 in DNA: TGCAGTGCTAGTGGTAGCTGGGTCCCCGAAGCTTTCTTT.

The V call is TRBV4-2, the J call TRBJ1-5, with D possibly TRBD1 on 5 matching bases. The CDR3 extends over 17 amino acids. Germline loops: CDR1 LGHNA, CDR2 YNFKEQ. The V end lost 3 bases, the J end lost 6 bases, and 21 bases lay between the germline ends. This CDR3 is CASSQPSGTRRGQPQHF. DNA for the CDR3: TGTGCCAGCAGCCAGCCCTCCGGGACTAGAAGGGGTCAGCCCCAGCATTTT.

The chain links TRBV9 to TRBJ1-6; 10 nucleotides agree with TRBD1. The CDR3 extends over 15 amino acids. V lost 4 bases to trimming and J lost 13 bases; unmatched junction nucleotides: 11. The germline gives CDR1 SGDLS, CDR2 YYNGEE. The CDR3 nucleotides read TGTGCCAGCAGCCCGGGACAGGGGCCCTCTGTCCCCCTCCACTTT. Translation: CASSPGQGPSVPLHF.

The chain recombines TRBV6-1 with TRBJ2-7; 10 bases align to TRBD1. The CDR3 loop spans 15 amino acids. J lost 5 bases, V lost 6 bases, and 10 bases had no gene match. The V gene's germline CDR1 is MNHNS and CDR2 SASEGT. The CDR3 DNA reads as TGTGCCAGCAGGATGGGGGACAGGGGAGTCAACGAGCAGTACTTC. It translates to CASRMGDRGVNEQYF.

The rearrangement joins TRBV28 to TRBJ1-4; D uncertain. The CDR3 has 15 residues. Trimming left V 1 base short and J 2 bases short, with 8 bases between. The V gene's germline CDR1 is MDHEN and CDR2 SYDVKM. This chain's CDR3 is CASSLSRGTNEKLFF. CDR3 DNA sequence: TGTGCCAGCAGTTTATCAAGAGGGACTAATGAAAAACTGTTTTTT.

The chain combines TRBV2 with TRBJ2-7; D remains unclear. V was shortened by 3 bases and J by 3 bases, with 6 bases between the two germline ends. This CDR3 comprises 12 residues. The germline CDR1 and CDR2 sequences are SNHLY and FYNNEI. CDR3 sequence reads: CASSDRGYEQYF. The CDR3 DNA reads TGTGCCAGCAGTGACCGTGGCTACGAGCAGTACTTC.